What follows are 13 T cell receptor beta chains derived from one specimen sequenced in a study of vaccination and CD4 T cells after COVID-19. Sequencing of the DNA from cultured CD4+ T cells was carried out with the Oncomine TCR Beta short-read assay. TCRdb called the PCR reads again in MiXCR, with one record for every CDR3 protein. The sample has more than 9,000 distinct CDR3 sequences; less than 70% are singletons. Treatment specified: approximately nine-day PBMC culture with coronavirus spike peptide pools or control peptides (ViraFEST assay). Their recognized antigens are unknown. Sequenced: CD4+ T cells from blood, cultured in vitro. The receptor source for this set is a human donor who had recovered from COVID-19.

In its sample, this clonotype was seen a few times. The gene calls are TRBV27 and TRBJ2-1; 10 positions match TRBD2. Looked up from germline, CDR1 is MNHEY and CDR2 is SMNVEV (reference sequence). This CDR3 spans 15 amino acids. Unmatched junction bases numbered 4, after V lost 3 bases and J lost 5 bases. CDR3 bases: TGTGCCAGCAGTTTGGGGACTAGCGCGCACAATGAGCAGTTCTTC. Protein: CASSLGTSAHNEQFF.

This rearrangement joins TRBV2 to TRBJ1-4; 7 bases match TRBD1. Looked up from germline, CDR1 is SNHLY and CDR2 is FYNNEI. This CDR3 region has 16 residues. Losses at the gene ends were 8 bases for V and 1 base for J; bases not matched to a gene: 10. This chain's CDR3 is CASAQGGLRTNEKLFF. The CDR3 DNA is TGTGCCAGCGCCCAGGGGGGCCTTAGAACTAATGAAAAACTGTTTTTT.

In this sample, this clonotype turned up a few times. The CDR3: CASRTTSNSGANVLTF. The CDR3 bases are TGTGCCAGCAGGACTACTTCTAACTCTGGGGCCAACGTCCTGACTTTC. The V and J genes are TRBV2 and TRBJ2-6, with D possibly matching TRBD2 (5 bases). V was cut by 6 bases and J by 0 bases, with 12 bases left in between. The CDR3 runs to 16 residues. Germline CDR1 reads SNHLY; CDR2 reads FYNNEI.

The CDR3 coding sequence is TGTGCCAGCAGCCCCCTTAGGGGAGAGACCCAGTACTTC. This sequence encodes CASSPLRGETQYF. The chain recombines TRBV7-6 with TRBJ2-5; perhaps TRBD1 as D (5 bases). V was clipped by 5 bases and J by 4 bases, with 11 bases between them. Germline CDR1 reads SGHVS; CDR2 reads FNYEAQ. The CDR3 is 13 residues long.

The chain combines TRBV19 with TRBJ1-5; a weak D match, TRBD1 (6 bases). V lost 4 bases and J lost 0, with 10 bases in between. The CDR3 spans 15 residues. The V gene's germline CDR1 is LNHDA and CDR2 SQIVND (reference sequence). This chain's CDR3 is CASSTNRASNQPQHF. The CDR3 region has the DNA TGTGCCAGTAGTACAAACAGGGCTAGCAATCAGCCCCAGCATTTT.

CDR3 bases: TGCAGTGCTAGAGGTCCAGGGGGCAACTATGGCTACACCTTC. Its protein is CSARGPGGNYGYTF. V usage is TRBV20-1 and J usage is TRBJ1-2, with 8 bases fitting TRBD1. Germline trimming cut 1 base from V and 2 bases from J; bases unmatched to any gene: 3. Germline-derived CDR1 and CDR2 are DFQATT and SNEGSKA (reference sequence). This CDR3 has 14 residues.

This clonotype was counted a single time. CDR3 loop: CASSELGAGLGNSPLHF. The CDR3 nucleotides are TGTGCCAGCAGTGAACTAGGCGCAGGGTTGGGAAATTCACCCCTCCACTTT. The rearrangement links TRBV25-1 to TRBJ1-6; D perhaps matches TRBD1 (5 bases). Germline V lookup: CDR1 MGHDK, CDR2 SYGVNS. V lost 2 bases and J 7 bases, leaving 18 bases between the germline ends. The CDR3 covers 17 residues.

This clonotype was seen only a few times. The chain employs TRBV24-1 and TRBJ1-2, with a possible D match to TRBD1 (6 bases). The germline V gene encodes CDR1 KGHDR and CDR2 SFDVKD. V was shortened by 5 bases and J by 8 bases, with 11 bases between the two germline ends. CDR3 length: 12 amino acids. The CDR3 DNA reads TGTGCCACCAGTGCCTGGACAGCCGGCTACACCTTC. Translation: CATSAWTAGYTF.

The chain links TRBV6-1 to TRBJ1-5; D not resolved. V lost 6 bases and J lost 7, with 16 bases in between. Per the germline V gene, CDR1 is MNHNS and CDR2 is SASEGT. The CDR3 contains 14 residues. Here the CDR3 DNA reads TGTGCCAGCAGATCTAACAGAGGCGCCCAGCCCCAGCATTTT. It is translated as CASRSNRGAQPQHF.

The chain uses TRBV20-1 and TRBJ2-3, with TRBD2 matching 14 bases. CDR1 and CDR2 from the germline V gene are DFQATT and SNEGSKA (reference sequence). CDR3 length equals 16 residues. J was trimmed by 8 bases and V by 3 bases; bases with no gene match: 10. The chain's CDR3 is CSASGTGTSGSGTQYF. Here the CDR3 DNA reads TGCAGTGCTAGTGGGACCGGGACTAGCGGGAGTGGTACGCAGTATTTT.

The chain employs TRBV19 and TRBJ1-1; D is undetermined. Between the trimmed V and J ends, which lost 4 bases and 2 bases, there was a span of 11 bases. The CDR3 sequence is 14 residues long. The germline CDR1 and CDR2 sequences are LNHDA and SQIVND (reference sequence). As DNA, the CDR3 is TGTGCCAGTAGTAGCCAGAGATCAAACACTGAAGCTTTCTTT. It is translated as CASSSQRSNTEAFF. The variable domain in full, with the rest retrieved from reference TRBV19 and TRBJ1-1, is DGGITQSPKYLFRKEGQNVTLSCEQNLNHDAMYWYRQDPGQGLRLIYYSQIVNDFQKGDIAEGYSVSREKKESFPLTVTSAQKNPTAFYLCASSSQRSNTEAFFGQGTRLTVV.

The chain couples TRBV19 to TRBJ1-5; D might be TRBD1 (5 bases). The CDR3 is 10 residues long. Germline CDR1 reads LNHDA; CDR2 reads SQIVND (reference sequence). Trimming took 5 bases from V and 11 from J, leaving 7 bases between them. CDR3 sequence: CASSGGTQHF. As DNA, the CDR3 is TGTGCCAGTAGTGGGGGGACCCAGCATTTT.

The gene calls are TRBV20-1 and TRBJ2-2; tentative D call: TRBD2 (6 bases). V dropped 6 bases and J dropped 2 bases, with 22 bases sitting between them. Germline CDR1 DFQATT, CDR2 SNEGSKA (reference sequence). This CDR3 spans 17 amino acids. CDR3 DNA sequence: TGCAGTGCCCCCAACCCTACGAGGGCGGGAAACACCGGGGAGCTGTTTTTT. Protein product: CSAPNPTRAGNTGELFF.